One sample yielded the 17 T cell receptor beta chains listed below, sequenced in a study of blood T cell repertoires in COVID-19. Measured with immunoSEQ multiplex PCR; TCRdb has only the in-frame clones, and not every one. The sample records 450,000 to 500,000 clones, roughly nine tenths being singletons. The material sequenced was PBMCs or T cells enriched from blood (not recorded which). All receptors derive from a woman aged 18-30 years who had recovered from COVID-19.

V and J are TRBV30 and TRBJ1-1, with D unclear. The CDR3 has 14 amino acids. Trimming shortened V by 2 bases and J by 1 base, and 11 bases separated the two germline ends. CDR1 is GTSNPN and CDR2 is SVGIG in the germline V gene (reference sequence). The CDR3 protein is CAWSTGGRNTEAFF. The CDR3 DNA reads TGTGCCTGGAGTACCGGAGGCAGGAACACTGAAGCTTTCTTT.

A remark on this clone: The junction does not match germline at one end; this may be a read error. This chain links TRBV2 with TRBJ1-6; unclear D gene. Germline loops: CDR1 SNHLY, CDR2 FYNNEI. This CDR3 spans 13 amino acids. CDR3 nucleotides: TGTGCCAGCTGTGAGACATCGATTTCACCCCTCCACTTT. Its translation is CASCETSISPLHF.

The V gene is TRBV29-1, the J gene TRBJ2-1; 7 bases are shared with TRBD2. After removal of 6 bases from V and 0 bases from J, the junction contained 11 bases not matched to a gene. Germline V CDR1 and CDR2: SQVTM, ANQGSEA. The CDR3 is 16 amino acids. The CDR3 reads CSVLYGEGSSYNEQFF. The CDR3 region has the DNA TGCAGCGTCCTATATGGGGAGGGGAGCTCCTACAATGAGCAGTTCTTC.

The sample holds one count of this clone. The rearrangement links TRBV27 to TRBJ2-1; TRBD1 might be the D (5 bases). In germline, CDR1 is MNHEY, CDR2 SMNVEV (reference sequence). There are 16 residues in the CDR3. V was cut by 4 bases and J by 0 bases, with 13 bases left in between. This CDR3 is CASSSLTGFSYNEQFF. In DNA form, the CDR3 reads TGTGCCAGCAGTTCTCTTACAGGATTCTCCTACAATGAGCAGTTCTTC.

The rearrangement joins TRBV2 to TRBJ1-5; D unclear. Trimming removed 0 bases from V and 0 bases from J, with 18 bases in between. This CDR3 comprises 19 residues. The germline gives CDR1 SNHLY, CDR2 FYNNEI. CDR3: CASSEAVVGGTYSNQPQHF. Written as DNA, the CDR3 is TGTGCCAGCAGTGAAGCGGTGGTGGGAGGAACGTATAGCAATCAGCCCCAGCATTTT.

The V gene is TRBV28, the J gene TRBJ1-4, with D possibly TRBD1 on 6 matching bases. V was trimmed by 7 bases and J by 7 bases, leaving 19 bases between them. There are 15 residues in the CDR3. Germline V gene data show CDR1 as MDHEN and CDR2 as SYDVKM. The CDR3 bases are TGTGCCAGCACCCGAGGGGGGGAAGTGGGTGAAAAACTGTTTTTT. It codes for CASTRGGEVGEKLFF. The whole variable domain, filled in from reference TRBV28 and TRBJ1-4, reads DVKVTQSSRYLVKRTGEKVFLECVQDMDHENMFWYRQDPGLGLRLIYFSYDVKMKEKGDIPEGYSVSREKKERFSLILESASTNQTSMYLCASTRGGEVGEKLFFGSGTQLSVL.

The rearrangement joins TRBV5-5 to TRBJ2-7, with D hard to call. This CDR3 is 12 amino acids long. The V gene's germline CDR1 is SGHKS and CDR2 YYEKEE (reference sequence). Trimming stripped 1 base from V and 5 bases from J, with 7 bases between. The CDR3 sequence: CASSLTRDEQYF. DNA for the CDR3: TGTGCCAGCAGCTTGACTCGGGACGAGCAGTACTTC. The full variable domain, in which reference TRBV5-5 and TRBJ2-7 provide the parts outside the CDR3, is DAGVTQSPTHLIKTRGQQVTLRCSPISGHKSVSWYQQVLGQGPQFIFQYYEKEERGRGNFPDRFSARQFPNYSSELNVNALLLGDSALYLCASSLTRDEQYFGPGTRLTVT.

The chain combines TRBV15 with TRBJ2-1; the D gene is possibly TRBD2 (6 bases). V was pared by 2 bases and J by 9 bases, with 17 bases between. CDR3 length equals 15 residues. The germline V gene encodes CDR1 LNHNV and CDR2 YYDKDF (reference sequence). CDR3 sequence: CATSRQLTPEGEQFF. The CDR3 bases are TGTGCCACCAGCAGACAACTCACTCCGGAGGGTGAGCAGTTCTTC. Full variable domain (rest looked up from reference TRBV15 and TRBJ2-1): DAMVIQNPRYQVTQFGKPVTLSCSQTLNHNVMYWYQQKSSQAPKLLFHYYDKDFNNEADTPDNFQSRRPNTSFCFLDIRSPGLGDTAMYLCATSRQLTPEGEQFFGPGTRLTVL.

The chain carries TRBV14 and TRBJ2-7, with D tentatively TRBD2 (6 bases). Germline lookup yields CDR1 SGHDN and CDR2 FVKESK. The CDR3 is 15 residues long. The V end was cut by 2 bases, the J end by 4 bases, with 15 bases between. The CDR3 is CASSQYPGLPYEQYF. The DNA of the CDR3 is TGTGCCAGCAGCCAATACCCGGGACTTCCTTACGAGCAGTACTTC.

The gene calls are TRBV6-6 and TRBJ1-2; possible D gene TRBD1, 6 bases. This CDR3 has 15 amino acids. Germline V gives CDR1 MNHNY, CDR2 SVGAGI (reference sequence). V lost 6 bases and J lost 4, with 18 bases in between. The CDR3 DNA sequence: TGTGCCAGCAGACCCAACACAGGGTCCCCCTATGGCTACACCTTC. It specifies CASRPNTGSPYGYTF.

The chain uses TRBV19 and TRBJ1-2; maybe TRBD1 (6 bases). Trimming stripped 4 bases from V and 2 bases from J, with 14 bases between. The CDR3 runs 15 residues. The V gene's germline CDR1 is LNHDA and CDR2 SQIVND (reference sequence). The CDR3 sequence is CASSTKMDRNYGYTF. The CDR3 nucleotides are TGTGCCAGTAGTACTAAGATGGACAGAAACTATGGCTACACCTTC.

The chain joins TRBV5-4 to TRBJ2-5; the match to TRBD2 covers 7 bases. The V segment lost 4 bases and the J segment 4 bases; nucleotides outside the gene matches: 7. Germline CDR1 reads SGHNT; CDR2 reads YYREEE (reference sequence). The CDR3 is 14 residues long. CDR3 amino acids: CASSPGLVSETQYF. DNA of the CDR3: TGTGCCAGCAGCCCCGGACTAGTGTCAGAGACCCAGTACTTC.

A few counts support this clone. The rearrangement links TRBV15 to TRBJ1-4; D is ambiguous. CDR1 and CDR2 from the germline V gene are LNHNV and YYDKDF (reference sequence). CDR3 size: 11 residues. V was shortened by 5 bases and J by 4 bases, with 2 bases between the two germline ends. CDR3 in DNA: TGTGCCACCAGCCGTAATGAAAAACTGTTTTTT. Protein: CATSRNEKLFF.

The J gene is TRBJ2-7, the V gene TRBV6-5; D gene ambiguous. The germline CDR1 and CDR2 sequences are MNHEY and SVGAGI. Trimming took 1 base from V and 6 from J, leaving 7 bases between them. The CDR3 runs to 12 residues. The CDR3 bases are TGTGCCAGCAGTTACTTAGTACGCGAGCAGTACTTC. Translating gives CASSYLVREQYF.

This sequence joins TRBV5-1 and TRBJ2-7; 8 bases map to TRBD2. V lost 0 bases, J lost 6 bases, and 2 bases stayed unmatched. Per germline, CDR1 SGHRS and CDR2 YFSETQ. The CDR3 spans 13 residues. The CDR3 DNA follows: TGCGCCAGCAGCTTGGAAGCGGGGGTCGAGCAGTACTTC. It encodes CASSLEAGVEQYF.

This sequence joins TRBV2 and TRBJ2-5; no clear D. Trimming left V 3 bases short and J 4 bases short, with 9 bases between. The CDR3 sequence is 13 residues long. Germline V gene sequence: CDR1 SNHLY, CDR2 FYNNEI. CDR3 sequence (DNA): TGTGCCAGCAGTGACGTAGGCGGAGAGACCCAGTACTTC. Encoded protein: CASSDVGGETQYF.

The chain has TRBV12-3 or TRBV12-4 and TRBJ2-1; no clear D gene. Trimming took off 3 bases at V and 10 bases at J, with 13 bases between the two ends. The CDR3 is 13 amino acids. The DNA of the CDR3 is TGTGCCAGCAGTTTCGACTTCGAACCGGAGCAGTTCTTC. Residues: CASSFDFEPEQFF.